Below, one TCR beta chain is given with its context. The CDR3 consists of 13 residues. Trimming cost V 2 bases and J 6 bases, with 10 bases left between them. From germline, CDR1 is MNHNS and CDR2 SASEGT. The record originates from a study of blood T cell repertoires in COVID-19. Turning to the study itself: T cells, B-cell-depleted T cells, or PBMCs provided the cDNA or gDNA that served as material.

Original analysis: Reference gene primer amplification gave nucleated cell count estimates. Method: immunoSEQ multiplex PCR; TCRdb's copy keeps in-frame clones and lacks some. V, J and clone size derive from that table, while D and trimming were established from the DNA sequence. The table has more than 45,000 clones, over 75% seen once. The chain uses TRBV6-1 and TRBJ1-2; possible D gene TRBD1, 6 bases. The TCR sequence derives from a human donor with active COVID-19. The donor label of this sample is uncertain. Sequenced: peripheral blood. The CDR3 reads CASSERTADGYTF. CDR3 coding DNA: TGTGCCAGCAGTGAACGGACAGCCGATGGCTACACCTTC.